This TCR beta chain was observed in a study of blood T cell repertoires in COVID-19. Study background: Sites across the United States, Italy and Spain contributed samples from acute and convalescent COVID-19.

The ends lost 0 bases at V and 9 bases at J; junction bases unmatched: 6. The CDR3 has 15 residues. Germline V gives CDR1 SGHNT, CDR2 YYREEE (reference sequence). Study processing details: Nucleated cell counts were estimated from reference gene primer amplification. Measured with immunoSEQ multiplex PCR; TCRdb has only the in-frame clones, and not every one. V, J and clone size reflect that table, while D and trimming were determined from the DNA. This sample has fewer than 500,000 clones; more than 65% occur once, and the top ten carry roughly 1.2%. This clone was detected only once. This TCR was recovered from a human donor with acute or convalescent COVID-19. The donor label of this sample is uncertain. Sequencing used peripheral blood. This rearrangement joins TRBV5-4 to TRBJ2-1; 10 positions agree with TRBD2. The DNA for the CDR3 is TGTGCCAGCAGCTTGGTGGGGACTAGCGTCGGTGAGCAGTTCTTC. It yields the protein CASSLVGTSVGEQFF.